The 15 T cell receptor beta chains listed next were all sequenced from one sample in a study of blood T cell repertoires in COVID-19. Here immunoSEQ multiplex PCR was the method, and the copy in TCRdb shows in-frame clones only, minus some. The data show a few hundred thousand clones, with about 89% seen just once and roughly 2.2% held by the top ten. The specimen sequenced was peripheral blood. The receptors come from a man aged 45-65 years with acute or convalescent COVID-19.

This clone was seen just once. V gene TRBV5-4 combines with J gene TRBJ1-4; maybe TRBD1 (6 bases). V lost 3 bases and J 0 bases, leaving 9 bases between the germline ends. From germline, CDR1 is SGHNT and CDR2 YYREEE (reference sequence). The CDR3 totals 15 residues. The DNA of the CDR3 is TGTGCCAGCAGCTATAAGGGGGCAACTAATGAAAAACTGTTTTTT. Translating it yields CASSYKGATNEKLFF.

This clone was detected a few times. The chain recombines TRBV15 with TRBJ2-4; tentatively, D is TRBD1 (6 bases). The CDR3 runs 17 residues. The germline gives CDR1 LNHNV, CDR2 YYDKDF (reference sequence). Trimming took off 0 bases at V and 0 bases at J, with 12 bases between the two ends. DNA of the CDR3: TGTGCCACCAGCAGAGAAACAGGGAAGCTAGCCAAAAACATTCAGTACTTC. Translating gives CATSRETGKLAKNIQYF. The variable domain in full, with the rest retrieved from reference TRBV15 and TRBJ2-4, is DAMVIQNPRYQVTQFGKPVTLSCSQTLNHNVMYWYQQKSSQAPKLLFHYYDKDFNNEADTPDNFQSRRPNTSFCFLDIRSPGLGDTAMYLCATSRETGKLAKNIQYFGAGTRLSVL.

This rearrangement joins TRBV19 to TRBJ1-1; D gene ambiguous. Germline CDR1 and CDR2: LNHDA and SQIVND (reference sequence). The CDR3 runs to 15 residues. The ends were cut back, 5 bases at V and 5 bases at J, with 18 bases in the middle. Written as DNA, the CDR3 is TGTGCCAGTAGTCCTGAGGCTGGGAGTAGTACTGAAGCTTTCTTT. Protein sequence: CASSPEAGSSTEAFF. Full variable domain (rest looked up from reference TRBV19 and TRBJ1-1): DGGITQSPKYLFRKEGQNVTLSCEQNLNHDAMYWYRQDPGQGLRLIYYSQIVNDFQKGDIAEGYSVSREKKESFPLTVTSAQKNPTAFYLCASSPEAGSSTEAFFGQGTRLTVV.

The chain carries TRBV11-2 and TRBJ2-1; tentative D call: TRBD1 (5 bases). In germline, CDR1 is SGHAT, CDR2 FQNNGV. CDR3 length: 13 amino acids. The V and J ends lost 3 bases and 9 bases respectively, with 12 bases between them. The CDR3 sequence is CASSFGARFEQFF. The CDR3 DNA is TGTGCCAGCAGCTTTGGGGCTAGATTTGAGCAGTTCTTC.

The chain combines TRBV6-5 with TRBJ1-5, with unresolved D. Germline-derived CDR1 and CDR2 are MNHEY and SVGAGI. The CDR3 contains 13 residues. The V gene lost 6 bases and the J gene lost 4 bases, with 10 bases spanning the gap. DNA of the CDR3: TGTGCCAGCAGGGTAGCTAGGAATCAGCCCCAGCATTTT. Encoded protein: CASRVARNQPQHF.

The chain employs TRBV29-1 and TRBJ2-5; D unclear. The CDR3 length is 10 residues. Germline assignment: CDR1 SQVTM and CDR2 ANQGSEA. The ends were cut back, 8 bases at V and 7 bases at J, with 11 bases in the middle. CDR3: CSFLEATQYF. In DNA form, the CDR3 reads TGCAGCTTCCTAGAGGCGACCCAGTACTTC.

The gene calls are TRBV4-1 and TRBJ2-3; a weak D match, TRBD1 (6 bases). CDR1 MGHRA and CDR2 YSYEKL come from the germline V gene. CDR3 size: 14 residues. V lost 10 bases to trimming and J lost 2 bases, with 16 bases between them. Written as DNA, the CDR3 is TGCGCCACCCGCCGGGACACTTTCACAGATACGCAGTATTTT. Its translation is CATRRDTFTDTQYF.

V and J are TRBV3-1 (or the pseudogene TRBV3-2) and TRBJ2-1, with D perhaps matching TRBD2 (7 bases). Looked up from germline, CDR1 is LGHDT and CDR2 is YNNKEL (reference sequence). The V gene lost 2 bases and the J gene lost 1 base, with 12 bases spanning the gap. This CDR3 region has 16 residues. CDR3 protein: CASSQREGGSYNEQFF. DNA of the CDR3: TGTGCCAGCAGCCAAAGGGAGGGGGGGTCCTACAATGAGCAGTTCTTC.

The chain has TRBV30 and TRBJ2-3; D is possibly TRBD2 (5 bases). The CDR3 runs 13 residues. In germline, CDR1 is GTSNPN, CDR2 SVGIG (reference sequence). Trimming removed 4 bases at V and 8 bases at J, with 16 bases between. CDR3 sequence (DNA): TGTGCCTGGACCCAAATGGCGGGCTCTACGCAGTATTTT. Translation: CAWTQMAGSTQYF.

The genes are TRBV9 and TRBJ2-2, with unresolved D. The V and J ends lost 2 bases and 7 bases respectively, with 12 bases between them. Germline CDR1 SGDLS, CDR2 YYNGEE. The CDR3 extends over 14 amino acids. The DNA for the CDR3 is TGTGCCAGCAGCGTTCCCAGTGGCGGCGGGGAGCTGTTTTTT. Translating gives CASSVPSGGGELFF.

V and J are TRBV6-5 and TRBJ2-2, with 7 bases identical to TRBD1. Per the germline V gene, CDR1 is MNHEY and CDR2 is SVGAGI. CDR3 size: 16 residues. V shed 2 bases and J 3 bases; nucleotides not matched to a gene: 6. The CDR3, as DNA: TGTGCCAGCAGTTACCCCAGGGGGAAGTACACCGGGGAGCTGTTTTTT. It specifies CASSYPRGKYTGELFF.

The chain combines TRBV5-5 with TRBJ2-4; TRBD1 matches at 9 bases. This CDR3 has 15 amino acids. Germline V gives CDR1 SGHKS, CDR2 YYEKEE (reference sequence). The trim removed 4 bases at V and 5 bases at J, leaving 7 bases unmatched. The CDR3 nucleotides are TGTGCCAGCAGCCCATTACAGGGGGCGGAAAACATTCAGTACTTC. Residues: CASSPLQGAENIQYF.

J is TRBJ1-1 and V is TRBV18; no definite D call. CDR1 and CDR2 from the germline V gene are KGHSH and LQKENI. Trimming took off 2 bases at V and 5 bases at J, with 12 bases between the two ends. This CDR3 comprises 14 residues. CDR3 coding DNA: TGTGCCAGCTCACCAAGTCTTACGGGGACTGAAGCTTTCTTT. Translation gives CASSPSLTGTEAFF.

CDR3 DNA sequence: TGTGCCTGGAGGTCCAAGGGGGCGCATGGAAACACCATATATTTT. It specifies CAWRSKGAHGNTIYF. This chain links TRBV30 with TRBJ1-3; TRBD1 matches 7 bases. Germline V gives CDR1 GTSNPN, CDR2 SVGIG (reference sequence). This CDR3 region has 15 residues. V lost 3 bases to trimming and J lost 3 bases; unmatched junction nucleotides: 8.

The chain joins TRBV27 to TRBJ2-3; D may be TRBD1 (6 bases). CDR1 and CDR2 from the germline V gene are MNHEY and SMNVEV (reference sequence). The CDR3 sequence is 14 residues long. Trimming removed 2 bases from V and 6 bases from J, with 12 bases in between. As DNA, the CDR3 is TGTGCCAGCAGTTTAGTGGGGGCGATGGATACGCAGTATTTT. Translating gives CASSLVGAMDTQYF.